The present TCR beta chain was sequenced within a study of regulatory T cells in long-lasting Graves disease. With regard to this clonotype: Because it lacks the conserved phenylalanine or tryptophan at the end, this CDR3 is likely a read error.

This sample's time point: newly diagnosed GD, antithyroid drugs for less than 3 months. PBMC RNA was the source of the TCR library. With iRepertoire HTBI primers and Arm-PCR of CDR3 regions, TCR beta libraries were built. TCRdb reprocessed the multiplex PCR reads via MiXCR and lists one record per CDR3 protein. The sample shows around 460,000 distinct CDR3 sequences, approximately 15% of them seen only once. Trimming took off 2 bases at V and 3 bases at J, with 18 bases between the two ends. The CDR3 has 18 amino acids. The germline CDR1 and CDR2 sequences are SGHRS and YFSETQ. The sample also formed part of further work on T cells in Graves' hyperthyroidism and ophthalmopathy. That study adds: Among thyroid clonotypes expanded above 0.001, most also appeared in blood.

This sequence was found in a woman aged 50 to 60 with Graves disease. The sample here was peripheral blood mononuclear cells (PBMCs), taken at new diagnosis, from a patient treated with antithyroid drugs. The chain recombines TRBV5-1 with TRBJ2-6; the D gene is possibly TRBD2 (5 bases). CDR3 bases: TGCGCCAGCAGCTTTTCGGGGTCCAAAGTGCGTGGGGCCAACGTCCTGACTTCC. Its protein is CASSFSGSKVRGANVLTS.